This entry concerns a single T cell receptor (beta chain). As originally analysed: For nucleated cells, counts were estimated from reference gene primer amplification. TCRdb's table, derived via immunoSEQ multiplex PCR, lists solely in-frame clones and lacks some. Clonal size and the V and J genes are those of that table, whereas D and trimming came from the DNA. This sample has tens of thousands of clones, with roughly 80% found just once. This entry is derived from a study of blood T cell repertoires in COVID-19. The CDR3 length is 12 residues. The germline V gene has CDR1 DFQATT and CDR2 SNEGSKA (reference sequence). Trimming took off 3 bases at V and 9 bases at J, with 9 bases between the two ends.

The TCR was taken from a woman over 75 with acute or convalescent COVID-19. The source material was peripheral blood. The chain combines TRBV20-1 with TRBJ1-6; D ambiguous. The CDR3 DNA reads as TGCAGTGCTAGTACATTAACTTCACCCCTCCACTTT. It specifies CSASTLTSPLHF.